The entry that follows covers one T cell receptor beta chain sequence. As yet, its antigen is unknown. The PCR employed 60 Vbeta primers together with 13 Jbeta primers. Sequencing was performed with immunoSEQ multiplex PCR; in TCRdb, only in-frame clones are kept and a portion is missing. The sample lists some 150,000 clones, 63% occurring once. The source of the sample is a study of cytomegalovirus exposure and HLA in healthy donors. General study points: When the data were analyzed later, several of the most significant clusters appeared to be linked to common viral pathogens.

Germline V lookup: CDR1 SGHNT, CDR2 YYREEE (reference sequence). The CDR3 has 11 amino acids. V was pared by 9 bases and J by 8 bases, with 14 bases between. The material sequenced was PBMCs. The TCR sequence derives from a woman aged 60 to 75 in good health and CMV-seropositive. The chain has TRBV5-4 and TRBJ1-1; weak D call: TRBD1 (6 bases). CDR3 sequence: CATSTGLEAFF. CDR3 coding DNA: TGTGCCACCTCGACAGGCCTAGAAGCTTTCTTT.